These 11 T cell receptor beta chains originate from one sample sequenced in a study of T-cell memory formation after mild COVID-19. MiXCR, applied by TCRdb to the 5' RACE reads, yields one record per CDR3 protein. The sample shows 100,000 to 130,000 distinct CDR3 sequences, approximately 15% of them seen only once. The material sequenced was PBMCs or a T cell subset sorted from them (not recorded which). These receptor sequences come from a man aged 18 to 29 who had mild COVID-19 (a few samples of this study predate the infection). Cell type and time point are not known.

The chain uses TRBV4-1 and TRBJ1-4; no definite D call. There are 16 residues in the CDR3. CDR1 MGHRA and CDR2 YSYEKL come from the germline V gene. The V gene lost 6 bases and the J gene lost 3 bases, with 17 bases spanning the gap. The CDR3 DNA is TGCGCCAGCAGTGGTCGATCGACTCACTCTAATGAAAAACTGTTTTTT. This encodes CASSGRSTHSNEKLFF.

This clonotype was seen many times. The CDR3 DNA reads TGTGCCAGCAGTTACGCAGGCGACGCATACGATGGCTACACCTTC. Translated, it gives CASSYAGDAYDGYTF. The chain combines TRBV6-5 with TRBJ1-2, with unresolved D. From germline, CDR1 is MNHEY and CDR2 SVGAGI. The CDR3 runs 15 residues. V gave up 2 bases and J gave up 6 bases, with 16 bases separating them.

This clonotype turned up a few times. The chain carries TRBV6-2 or TRBV6-3 and TRBJ1-1; D remains ambiguous. The V end lost 3 bases, the J end lost 2 bases, and 10 bases lay between the germline ends. The CDR3 totals 14 residues. Germline assignment: CDR1 MNHEY and CDR2 SVGEGT. Written as DNA, the CDR3 is TGTGCCAGCAGTTATTCGGAGGGTAACACTGAAGCTTTCTTT. Its protein product is CASSYSEGNTEAFF.

This clonotype came up a few times. The V gene is TRBV5-6, the J gene TRBJ2-7; 7 nucleotides agree with TRBD1. Looked up from germline, CDR1 is SGHDT and CDR2 is YYEEEE. V was clipped by 7 bases and J by 4 bases; unmatched bases: 11. The CDR3 consists of 14 residues. The CDR3 region is CASSQGDSSYEQYV. The CDR3 bases are TGTGCCAGCTCCCAGGGGGACAGCTCTTACGAGCAGTACGTC.

This clonotype was observed a handful of times. V is TRBV6-5 and J is TRBJ2-5; D might be TRBD1 (6 bases). Trimming pared 2 bases from V and 5 bases from J, leaving 15 bases between. This CDR3 region has 15 residues. Germline CDR1 reads MNHEY; CDR2 reads SVGAGI. This CDR3 reads CASSYVGGLSETQYF. CDR3 DNA sequence: TGTGCCAGCAGTTACGTTGGGGGCCTTTCGGAGACCCAGTACTTC.

This clonotype was seen more than once but under ten times. V is TRBV29-1 and J is TRBJ2-5; weak D call: TRBD1 (6 bases). V lost 7 bases, J lost 4 bases, and 13 bases lay in between. This CDR3 is 12 amino acids long. The germline CDR1 and CDR2 sequences are SQVTM and ANQGSEA. In DNA form, the CDR3 reads TGCAGCGCTCCGACAGGCACAGAGACCCAGTACTTC. Its protein is CSAPTGTETQYF.

The chain recombines TRBV5-6 with TRBJ2-3; TRBD1 matches at 9 bases. This CDR3 spans 17 amino acids. The V gene's germline CDR1 is SGHDT and CDR2 YYEEEE. J was trimmed by 5 bases and V by 4 bases; bases with no gene match: 14. CDR3 loop: CASSRAPGQGSKDTQYF. Here the CDR3 DNA reads TGTGCCAGCAGCCGGGCACCGGGACAGGGATCTAAAGATACGCAGTATTTT.

V usage is TRBV11-1 and J usage is TRBJ2-2; D gene unclear. Germline V gives CDR1 SGHAT, CDR2 FQDESV (reference sequence). The CDR3 has 14 residues. V lost 4 bases and J 0 bases, leaving 6 bases between the germline ends. CDR3 in amino acids: CASSSGPNTGELFF. As DNA, the CDR3 is TGTGCCAGCAGCTCGGGCCCGAACACCGGGGAGCTGTTTTTT.

The V call is TRBV5-1, the J call TRBJ2-7; 9 positions agree with TRBD1. The CDR3 covers 15 residues. Trimming cost V 4 bases and J 1 base; bases outside gene matches: 6. CDR1 SGHRS and CDR2 YFSETQ come from the germline V gene. CDR3 sequence (DNA): TGCGCCAGCAGCCCAGGCGGGACAGGGTCCTACGAGCAGTACTTC. Protein sequence: CASSPGGTGSYEQYF.

The V gene is TRBV11-1, the J gene TRBJ2-3; D remains ambiguous. The CDR3 is 12 amino acids. Germline values: CDR1 SGHAT, CDR2 FQDESV (reference sequence). Trimming pared 1 base from V and 7 bases from J, leaving 6 bases between. The CDR3 nucleotides are TGTGCCAGCAGCTTAGGAAGCAATACGCAGTATTTT. Translating it yields CASSLGSNTQYF.

The rearrangement links TRBV20-1 to TRBJ1-5, with TRBD1 identical over 8 bases. Germline loops: CDR1 DFQATT, CDR2 SNEGSKA (reference sequence). After removal of 6 bases from V and 1 base from J, the junction contained 11 bases not matched to a gene. The CDR3 sequence is 16 residues long. The CDR3 DNA reads as TGCAGTGCCCCGGGGACAGGCGGGGTGAGCAATCAGCCCCAGCATTTT. This codes for CSAPGTGGVSNQPQHF.